The 11 T cell receptor beta chains below come from one sample, sequenced in a study of PD-1 blockade in mismatch repair-deficient tumors. Profiled with immunoSEQ multiplex PCR; TCRdb holds only in-frame clones, not every one. The table shows about 40,000 clones, with about 85% occurring only once. Sequences were derived from peripheral blood, sampled about 76 weeks after starting pembrolizumab. The receptor set was obtained from an adult with mismatch repair-deficient cancer.

The chain combines TRBV5-1 with TRBJ2-7; 13 positions match TRBD2. The trim removed 0 bases at V and 6 bases at J, leaving 0 bases unmatched. The V gene's germline CDR1 is SGHRS and CDR2 YFSETQ. The CDR3 consists of 14 residues. In DNA, the CDR3 is TGCGCCAGCAGCTTGGGACTAGCGGGAGGCGAGCAGTACTTC. Translating it yields CASSLGLAGGEQYF.

The gene calls are TRBV29-1 and TRBJ2-7; 8 bases match TRBD1. V trimming: 6 bases; J trimming: 6 bases; junction bases outside the gene matches: 4. Per the germline V gene, CDR1 is SQVTM and CDR2 is ANQGSEA. The CDR3 totals 11 residues. Here the CDR3 DNA reads TGCAGCGTGGCCGGGACAGGCGAGCAGTACTTC. It encodes CSVAGTGEQYF.

V usage is TRBV5-1 and J usage is TRBJ2-7; the D gene is possibly TRBD1 (6 bases). The CDR3 contains 12 residues. Per the germline V gene, CDR1 is SGHRS and CDR2 is YFSETQ. Trimming removed 4 bases from V and 9 bases from J, with 14 bases in between. CDR3 nucleotide sequence: TGCGCCAGCAGCAGCACAGGGAAAGGGCAGTACTTC. Protein: CASSSTGKGQYF.

The gene calls are TRBV21-1 and TRBJ1-2; no check of the table's D call, TRBD1, against the DNA was made. TRBV21-1 constitutes a pseudogene. This CDR3 comprises 15 residues. The DNA of the CDR3 is TGTGCCAGCAGCAAAGGATTTCAGGGGCGCTATGGCTACACCTTC. Translation gives CASSKGFQGRYGYTF.

This rearrangement joins TRBV19 to TRBJ2-3; tentative D call: TRBD1 (6 bases). Germline CDR1 LNHDA, CDR2 SQIVND (reference sequence). This CDR3 is built from 14 residues. Trimming pared 5 bases from V and 6 bases from J, leaving 15 bases between. Here the CDR3 DNA reads TGTGCCAGTAGTCCCGGGCCAGGGGTGGATACGCAGTATTTT. Its protein product is CASSPGPGVDTQYF.

V gene TRBV2 combines with J gene TRBJ1-2, with TRBD1 identical over 9 bases. Germline loops: CDR1 SNHLY, CDR2 FYNNEI. With 4 bases clipped from V and 8 bases from J, the junction kept 17 bases outside the gene matches. The CDR3 loop spans 17 amino acids. CDR3 DNA sequence: TGTGCCAGCAGTGTTTTCCAGGGACAGGGAATTCATACGGGCTACACCTTC. Translating gives CASSVFQGQGIHTGYTF.

This chain connects TRBV6-1 to TRBJ2-1; TRBD2 agrees at 8 bases. The CDR3 is 12 amino acids. The germline V gene has CDR1 MNHNS and CDR2 SASEGT. V trimming: 8 bases; J trimming: 9 bases; junction bases outside the gene matches: 6. The CDR3 spells CASSGLAAEQFF. In nucleotides, the CDR3 is TGTGCCAGCTCCGGACTAGCTGCTGAGCAGTTCTTC.

The rearrangement joins TRBV6-1 to TRBJ1-1; tentatively, D is TRBD1 (6 bases). Germline assignment: CDR1 MNHNS and CDR2 SASEGT. The CDR3 loop spans 15 amino acids. The V and J ends lost 2 bases and 0 bases respectively, with 10 bases between them. The CDR3 spells CASSETDSMNTEAFF. CDR3 nucleotides: TGTGCCAGCAGTGAAACGGACAGTATGAACACTGAAGCTTTCTTT.

The J gene is TRBJ1-1, the V gene TRBV19, with 9 bases fitting TRBD1. The germline gives CDR1 LNHDA, CDR2 SQIVND (reference sequence). With 6 bases clipped from V and 5 bases from J, the junction kept 19 bases outside the gene matches. This CDR3 is 18 amino acids long. The CDR3 bases are TGTGCCAGTAGAGATCCCGGGACAGGGATGGGAGGAAGGACTGAAGCTTTCTTT. Translation gives CASRDPGTGMGGRTEAFF. The variable domain in full, completed from reference TRBV19 and TRBJ1-1, reads DGGITQSPKYLFRKEGQNVTLSCEQNLNHDAMYWYRQDPGQGLRLIYYSQIVNDFQKGDIAEGYSVSREKKESFPLTVTSAQKNPTAFYLCASRDPGTGMGGRTEAFFGQGTRLTVV.

The chain employs TRBV7-9 and TRBJ1-1; 11 bases map to TRBD1. With 5 bases clipped from V and 1 base from J, the junction kept 3 bases outside the gene matches. CDR3 length equals 15 residues. Looked up from germline, CDR1 is SEHNR and CDR2 is FQNEAQ (reference sequence). Here the CDR3 DNA reads TGTGCCAGCAGCGGACAGGGGGCCAGGAACACTGAAGCTTTCTTT. Translating it yields CASSGQGARNTEAFF.

This chain joins TRBV15 and TRBJ2-1; D tentatively fits TRBD1 or TRBD2 (5 bases each). CDR3 size: 13 residues. Germline V gives CDR1 LNHNV, CDR2 YYDKDF (reference sequence). The V end was cut by 0 bases, the J end by 16 bases, with 16 bases between. CDR3 DNA sequence: TGTGCCACCAGCAGAGAGGGACCAACGTGGCAATTCTTC. This sequence encodes CATSREGPTWQFF.